A single sample gave rise to the 7 T cell receptor beta chains below, sequenced in a study of CD8+ T cells in alopecia areata. Sequencing relied on a cDNA template that was reverse transcribed from extracted RNA. TCRdb keeps only in-frame clones here, not all; method: immunoSEQ multiplex PCR. The repertoire consists of some 110,000 clones, with approximately 59% occurring once and the leading ten covering roughly 30%. Treatment: oral pan-JAK inhibitor, 5-10 mg twice daily. Sequencing used CD8+ T cells sorted from blood, obtained at week 4, from a patient treated with tofacitinib. These receptors were taken from a human donor with alopecia areata.

The chain has TRBV27 and TRBJ2-6; D assignment may be TRBD1 or TRBD2 (5 bases each). This CDR3 is built from 17 residues. V gave up 1 base and J gave up 0 bases, with 10 bases separating them. From germline, CDR1 is MNHEY and CDR2 SMNVEV (reference sequence). The CDR3 nucleotides are TGTGCCAGCAGTTTATTGGGGGTGGTCTCTGGGGCCAACGTCCTGACTTTC. It encodes CASSLLGVVSGANVLTF.

The chain employs TRBV30 and TRBJ2-3, with 11 bases aligning to TRBD2. The junction had 12 bases not matched to a gene; V was cut back by 4 bases and J by 6 bases. The CDR3 covers 16 residues. The V gene's germline CDR1 is GTSNPN and CDR2 SVGIG (reference sequence). The CDR3 DNA follows: TGTGCCTGGACACCGGGACTAGCGGACTGGGATGATACGCAGTATTTT. It codes for CAWTPGLADWDDTQYF.

V is TRBV30 and J is TRBJ2-2; no clear D. Between the trimmed V and J ends, which lost 4 bases and 5 bases, there was a span of 11 bases. The CDR3 consists of 13 residues. CDR1 and CDR2 from the germline V gene are GTSNPN and SVGIG (reference sequence). CDR3 in DNA: TGTGCCTGGACCCCCCTGGATACCGGGGAGCTGTTTTTT. The encoded protein is CAWTPLDTGELFF.

This chain uses TRBV2 with TRBJ2-3; 10 nucleotides agree with TRBD1. Germline V gene lookup returns CDR1 SNHLY and CDR2 FYNNEI. The CDR3 runs to 15 residues. V was clipped by 10 bases and J by 2 bases; unmatched bases: 9. The DNA for the CDR3 is TGTGCCACCATCGGACAGGGGGACAACACAGATACGCAGTATTTT. Protein product: CATIGQGDNTDTQYF.

The chain combines TRBV29-1 with TRBJ2-1, with 8 nucleotides matching TRBD1. Unmatched junction bases numbered 9, after V lost 6 bases and J lost 2 bases. The germline gives CDR1 SQVTM, CDR2 ANQGSEA. The CDR3 runs to 15 residues. This chain's CDR3 is CSVAGQGPTYNEQFF. In DNA, the CDR3 is TGCAGCGTCGCCGGACAGGGTCCAACCTACAATGAGCAGTTCTTC.

This sequence joins TRBV27 and TRBJ1-1, with D unclear. The germline V gene has CDR1 MNHEY and CDR2 SMNVEV (reference sequence). The CDR3 is made up of 14 amino acids. V was shortened by 8 bases and J by 0 bases, with 13 bases between the two germline ends. CDR3 in DNA: TGTGCCAGCGGGTCGGGTGGAATGAACACTGAAGCTTTCTTT. Its translation: CASGSGGMNTEAFF.

The rearrangement joins TRBV7-2 to TRBJ2-5; the match to TRBD1 covers 11 bases. The CDR3 contains 16 residues. Germline values: CDR1 SGHTA, CDR2 FQGNSA. V lost 6 bases, J lost 5 bases, and 11 bases stayed unmatched. CDR3 sequence: CASSDMGQGGWETQYF. CDR3 nucleotides: TGTGCCAGCAGTGATATGGGACAGGGGGGTTGGGAGACCCAGTACTTC.